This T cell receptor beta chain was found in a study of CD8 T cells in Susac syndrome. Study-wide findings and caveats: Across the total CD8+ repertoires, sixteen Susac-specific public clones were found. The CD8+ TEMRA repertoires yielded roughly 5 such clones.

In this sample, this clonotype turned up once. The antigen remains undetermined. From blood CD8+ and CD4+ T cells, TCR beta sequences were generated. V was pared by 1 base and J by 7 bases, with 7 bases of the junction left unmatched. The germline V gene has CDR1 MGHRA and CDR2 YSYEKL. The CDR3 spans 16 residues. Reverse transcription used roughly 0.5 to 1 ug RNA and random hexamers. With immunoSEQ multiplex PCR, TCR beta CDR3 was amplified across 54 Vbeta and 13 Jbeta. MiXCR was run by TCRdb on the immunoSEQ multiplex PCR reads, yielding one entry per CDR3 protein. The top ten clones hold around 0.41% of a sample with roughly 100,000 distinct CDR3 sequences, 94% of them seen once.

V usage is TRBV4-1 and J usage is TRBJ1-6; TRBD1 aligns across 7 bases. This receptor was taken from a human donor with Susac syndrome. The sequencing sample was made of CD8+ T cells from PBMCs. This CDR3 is CASSQGSGRGNSPLHF. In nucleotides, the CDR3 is TGCGCCAGCAGCCAAGGAAGTGGCAGGGGGAATTCACCCCTCCACTTT.